This T cell receptor (beta chain) came from a study of technical replicates of blood from a handful of donors. TCRdb's table, derived via immunoSEQ multiplex PCR, lists solely in-frame clones and lacks some. The sample yields 45,000 to 60,000 clones, approximately 94% seen once. Germline V gene lookup returns CDR1 SGHNT and CDR2 YYREEE (reference sequence). CDR3 size: 15 residues. The V and J ends lost 0 bases and 4 bases, in that order; junction bases with no gene match: 2. The clonotype originates from a human donor in good health. Some clones in this sample may be carry-over from other donors' samples. The rearrangement joins TRBV5-4 to TRBJ2-7; 12 positions agree with TRBD2. The source material was PBMCs. As DNA, the CDR3 is TGTGCCAGCAGCTTGGGGACTAGCGGGATTTACGAGCAGTACTTC. This codes for CASSLGTSGIYEQYF.